This TCR beta chain was found in a study of T cell repertoires in cytomegalovirus infection. Study-level background: CMV infection plus the matching HLA type was flagged by public TCR beta signatures.

TCRdb ran MiXCR on the reads and lists one entry per CDR3 protein. The sample lists roughly 600,000 distinct CDR3 sequences, more than 20% occurring once. This clonotype has a handful of counts. The antigen is unknown. Trimming pared 3 bases from V and 4 bases from J, leaving 11 bases between. The CDR3 contains 13 residues. Germline CDR1 SQVTM, CDR2 ANQGSEA. Study conclusions and caveats: HLA-C-restricted, CMV-specific TCR beta clonotypes were dominant ex vivo.

The sample was CD8+ T cells from PBMCs. This TCR came from a human donor in good health (CMV status not recorded). Some clones in this sample may be carry-over from other donors' samples. This rearrangement joins TRBV29-1 to TRBJ2-3; D is possibly TRBD2 (5 bases). Here the CDR3 reads CSVEGGPSDTQYF. The CDR3 nucleotides are TGCAGCGTTGAGGGCGGGCCCTCAGATACGCAGTATTTT.